The T cell receptor (beta chain) under discussion was sequenced for a study of T-cell reconstitution after alpha-beta-depleted transplantation in children listed by TCRdb under 2016. General notes on the study: T-cell immune reconstitution after TCRalphabeta/CD19-depleted allogeneic hematopoietic cell transplantation in children was quantitatively tracked in the study by means of TCR repertoire profiling. Broader findings and caveats from the paper: Apparently early alphabetaT-cell count recovery about two months after transplant reportedly relied on only several hundred rapidly expanded clones derived from non-depleted graft cells. In some patients, the high TCRbeta diversity seen at day 60 was put down to recipient T cells and intrathymic progenitors that had survived conditioning. Over the following months the frequencies of hyperexpanded clones went down, and after one year T-cell counts and TCRbeta diversity were mostly credited to newly produced T cells.

Ends trimmed: V by 4 bases, J by 5 bases; bases unmatched to a gene: 11. As encoded in the germline V gene, CDR1 is SGDLS while CDR2 is YYNGEE. The CDR3 covers 15 residues, taking in both the cysteine and the phenylalanine. Here the CDR3 DNA is all that survives: 45 bases in frame from base 1. Sample treatment or condition, as interpreted from the label and publication: allogeneic hematopoietic cell transplantation with graft depleted of TCRalphabeta T cells and CD19 B cells. Transplant recipients were children who received TCRalphabeta/CD19-depleted allogeneic hematopoietic cell grafts. The method behind the library was PCR. Sequenced on an Illumina HiSeq 2500. To normalize quantification of the TCRbeta repertoire, the TCR libraries were built with molecular barcoding that relied on unique molecular identifiers. TCRdb applied fastp at Q25 and MiXCR to the public reads, then kept only in-frame beta chains. Each CDR3 protein appears once, grouped with its most common genes and DNA. The sample table holds hundreds of thousands of distinct CDR3 sequences, of which roughly 8% were seen once. The ten largest clones represent approximately 6.3% of the sample.

This clonotype was seen at least ten times. Its antigen remains undetermined. Nothing much larger sits one base from this clone, and base qualities are not available. Recombination joined TRBV9 with TRBJ1-2; 7 central bases correspond to TRBD1. The source material was PBMCs, mostly from graft donor cells, sampled 180 days after TCRalphabeta/CD19-depleted stem cell transplant. This clonotype originated in a male patient younger than 18 who had a stem cell transplant for acute lymphoblastic leukemia, so the T cells may come from the graft donor. The CDR3 protein: CASSPGGGTEYGYTF. The DNA reads TGTGCCAGCAGCCCAGGAGGGGGGACAGAGTATGGCTACACCTTC. This CDR3, with the reference TRBV9 and TRBJ1-2 proteins standing in past its ends, gives the full variable domain DSGVTQTPKHLITATGQRVTLRCSPRSGDLSVYWYQQSLDQGLQFLIQYYNGEERAKGNILERFSAQQFPDLHSELNLSSLELGDSALYFCASSPGGGTEYGYTFGSGTRLTVV.